The 11 T cell receptor beta chains in this list originate from one sample, sequenced in a study of blood T cells in healthy people across ages. A sample-barcoded 5' primer and a J-beta primer mix were used in a second PCR of about 7 to 12 cycles. MiXCR was run by TCRdb on the 5' RACE reads, yielding one entry per CDR3 protein. The repertoire has roughly 730,000 distinct CDR3 sequences, more than 50% of them found once; the top ten carry around a quarter. The sample consisted of blood. Every receptor here comes from a man aged 35-49 years in good health.

In this sample, this clonotype turned up once. The rearrangement links TRBV6-2 or TRBV6-3 to TRBJ2-5, with 8 nucleotides matching TRBD1. Per the germline V gene, CDR1 is MNHEY and CDR2 is SVGEGT. The length of the CDR3 is 14 residues. V shed 6 bases and J 2 bases; nucleotides not matched to a gene: 5. CDR3 sequence reads: CASRETGAQETQYF. CDR3 DNA sequence: TGTGCCAGCAGAGAGACAGGGGCACAAGAGACCCAGTACTTC.

This clonotype was seen a handful of times. The chain has TRBV2 and TRBJ1-4, with D perhaps TRBD1 (5 bases). The CDR3 is 15 residues long. The germline V gene has CDR1 SNHLY and CDR2 FYNNEI. V lost 3 bases and J 5 bases, leaving 13 bases between the germline ends. This CDR3 reads CASSDVTGGNEKLFF. The CDR3 bases are TGTGCCAGCAGTGACGTGACGGGGGGAAATGAAAAACTGTTTTTT.

There are a few counts of this clonotype. With a much larger clone just one base away, this may be a read error. The chain combines TRBV12-3 or TRBV12-4 with TRBJ1-2; D is uncertain. CDR3 length: 14 residues. Trimming stripped 4 bases from V and 8 bases from J, with 17 bases between. The CDR3 DNA is TGTGCCAGCAGTTCAGGTGGTGGGCATGAAGGCTACACCTTC. Its translation: CASSSGGGHEGYTF.

The gene calls are TRBV15 and TRBJ2-3; D is unclear. CDR3 size: 13 residues. V was clipped by 0 bases and J by 2 bases, with 3 bases between them. Germline V gene data show CDR1 as LNHNV and CDR2 as YYDKDF (reference sequence). The CDR3 spells CATSREDTDTQYF. CDR3 nucleotide sequence: TGTGCCACCAGCAGAGAAGACACAGATACGCAGTATTTT.

The V call is TRBV9, the J call TRBJ2-3; D ambiguous. CDR1 SGDLS and CDR2 YYNGEE come from the germline V gene. V lost 0 bases to trimming and J lost 6 bases, with 17 bases between them. The CDR3 is 16 residues long. The CDR3 nucleotides read TGTGCCAGCAGCGTAGGTTCTCCGGTTTGGGGTGATACGCAGTATTTT. It is translated as CASSVGSPVWGDTQYF.

J is TRBJ1-6 and V is TRBV4-2; D call uncertain. Trimming removed 4 bases from V and 10 bases from J, with 17 bases in between. This CDR3 has 15 amino acids. Germline CDR1 is LGHNA and CDR2 is YNFKEQ. The DNA for the CDR3 is TGTGCCAGCAGCCCCGCCCTCTCAGAAAGGTCACCCCTCCACTTT. This translates into CASSPALSERSPLHF.

V is TRBV15 and J is TRBJ2-5, with TRBD2 identical over 7 bases. Trimming cost V 2 bases and J 10 bases; bases outside gene matches: 10. The CDR3 sequence is 14 residues long. From germline, CDR1 is LNHNV and CDR2 YYDKDF (reference sequence). The CDR3: CATSRPGLKKIQYF. In nucleotides, the CDR3 is TGTGCCACCAGCAGACCGGGACTAAAGAAGATCCAGTACTTC.

The chain joins TRBV29-1 to TRBJ2-1, with D unresolved. The CDR3 sequence is 14 residues long. Trimming took 2 bases from V and 5 from J, leaving 13 bases between them. The V gene's germline CDR1 is SQVTM and CDR2 ANQGSEA. The CDR3 sequence: CSVEIFRNNNEQFF. The CDR3 nucleotides read TGCAGCGTTGAAATCTTCCGGAACAACAATGAGCAGTTCTTC.

The rearrangement links TRBV7-3 to TRBJ2-3; no reliable D call. CDR1 SGHTA and CDR2 FQGTGA come from the germline V gene. V lost 3 bases to trimming and J lost 5 bases, with 9 bases between them. The CDR3 loop spans 13 amino acids. CDR3 bases: TGTGCCAGCAGCTTTTCCCACGGAGATACGCAGTATTTT. Translated: CASSFSHGDTQYF.

The chain employs TRBV28 and TRBJ2-5; 14 bases map to TRBD2. This CDR3 region has 18 residues. The germline gives CDR1 MDHEN, CDR2 SYDVKM. J lost 11 bases, V lost 1 base, and 15 bases had no gene match. This CDR3 reads CASSLLDLGGLAGDHQYF. For the CDR3, the DNA is TGTGCCAGCAGTTTATTGGATTTGGGGGGACTAGCGGGAGACCATCAGTACTTC.

The CDR3 nucleotides read TGTGCCAGCAGCACCCTGTCCTACGAGCAGTACTTC. It specifies CASSTLSYEQYF. This sequence joins TRBV7-9 and TRBJ2-7; D remains unclear. The length of the CDR3 is 12 residues. Germline CDR1 reads SEHNR; CDR2 reads FQNEAQ (reference sequence). The ends were cut back, 5 bases at V and 1 base at J, with 6 bases in the middle.